A selection of T cell receptor beta chains follows, all from one sample in a study of blood T cell repertoires in COVID-19. The method was immunoSEQ multiplex PCR; TCRdb's version includes in-frame clones alone and lacks a portion of them. Altogether 150,000 to 200,000 clones are present, 78% being singletons, with the ten largest covering roughly 2.8%. The sequenced sample consisted of peripheral blood. The receptors were sampled from a woman at least 80 years old with active or convalescent COVID-19. The CDR3 runs from the conserved cysteine through the conserved F or W. A D gene is named only where the DNA matches it firmly. Size values are once, few and many counts, or a class for expanded clones, and some rows have none.

D: NA; J: TRBJ1-1; size: NA; length: 13; V: TRBV6-1; CDR3: CASSELFRETFFF; DNA: TGTGCCAGCAGTGAACTTTTTCGGGAGACCTTCTTTTTT
D: TRBD2; J: TRBJ2-3; size: NA; length: 16; V: TRBV11-2; CDR3: CASSFNSGGSTDTQYF; DNA: TGTGCCAGCAGCTTCAATAGCGGGGGGAGCACAGATACGCAGTATTTT
D: NA; J: TRBJ2-7; size: NA; length: 13; V: TRBV19; CDR3: CASSIRESYEQYF; DNA: TGTGCCAGTAGTATCAGGGAATCCTACGAGCAGTACTTC
D: TRBD1; J: TRBJ2-1; size: NA; length: 15; V: TRBV28; CDR3: CASQPGTGVYNEQFF; DNA: TGTGCCAGCCAACCTGGGACAGGAGTCTACAATGAGCAGTTCTTC
D: NA; J: TRBJ2-3; size: once; length: 16; V: TRBV9; CDR3: CASSVAGGQPTDTQYF; DNA: TGTGCCAGCAGCGTAGCTGGGGGACAACCCACAGATACGCAGTATTTT
D: NA; J: TRBJ1-3; size: NA; length: 14; V: TRBV5-4; CDR3: CASSIGQSGNTIYF; DNA: TGTGCCAGCAGCATCGGACAGTCTGGAAACACCATATATTTT
D: NA; J: TRBJ1-2; size: NA; length: 15; V: TRBV28; CDR3: CASSLSPGQNYGYTF; DNA: TGTGCCAGCAGTTTAAGCCCAGGGCAGAACTATGGCTACACCTTC
D: NA; J: TRBJ1-4; size: NA; length: 12; V: TRBV30; CDR3: CAWSGLEEKLFF; DNA: TGTGCCTGGAGTGGACTGGAGGAAAAACTGTTTTTT
D: TRBD1; J: TRBJ1-2; size: NA; length: 15; V: TRBV7-9; CDR3: CASSRTGQGANGYTF; DNA: TGTGCCAGCAGCCGAACGGGACAGGGGGCAAATGGCTACACCTTC
D: NA; J: TRBJ2-7; size: NA; length: 18; V: TRBV30; CDR3: CAWSVWAVVAGATYEQYF; DNA: TGTGCCTGGAGTGTATGGGCTGTTGTGGCGGGGGCGACCTACGAGCAGTACTTC
D: NA; J: TRBJ1-1; size: NA; length: 15; V: TRBV5-5; CDR3: CASSLESVPNTEAFF; DNA: TGTGCCAGCAGCTTGGAGTCGGTCCCGAACACTGAAGCTTTCTTT
D: NA; J: TRBJ1-2; size: NA; length: 13; V: TRBV6-2/TRBV6-3; CDR3: CASSNSMNYGYTF; DNA: TGTGCCAGCAGTAATAGTATGAACTATGGCTACACCTTC
D: NA; J: TRBJ2-1; size: NA; length: 15; V: TRBV4-1; CDR3: CASSQEGGPYNEQFF; DNA: TGCGCCAGCAGCCAGGAGGGGGGGCCATACAATGAGCAGTTCTTC
D: TRBD1; J: TRBJ2-3; size: NA; length: 17; V: TRBV4-1; CDR3: CASSQDPTGAVRGTQYF; DNA: TGCGCCAGCAGCCAAGACCCGACAGGGGCCGTCCGTGGTACGCAGTATTTT
D: NA; J: TRBJ2-7; size: NA; length: 15; V: TRBV5-4; CDR3: CASSSQGGGVGEQYF; DNA: TGTGCCAGCAGCTCTCAGGGAGGGGGGGTCGGCGAGCAGTACTTC
D: TRBD2; J: TRBJ2-5; size: NA; length: 16; V: TRBV6-1; CDR3: CASSDRGGPLRETQYF; DNA: TGTGCCAGCAGTGATCGGGGGGGGCCACTCCGTGAGACCCAGTACTTC
D: NA; J: TRBJ1-2; size: NA; length: 13; V: TRBV6-6; CDR3: CASSPPGNYGYTF; DNA: TGTGCCAGCTCGCCCCCGGGGAACTATGGCTACACCTTC
D: NA; J: TRBJ2-1; size: NA; length: 14; V: TRBV27; CDR3: CASSSRLGGNEQFF; DNA: TGTGCCAGCAGTTCCCGGCTAGGGGGCAATGAGCAGTTCTTC
D: TRBD1; J: TRBJ1-6; size: NA; length: 14; V: TRBV7-9; CDR3: CASSLRGQGPHLHF; DNA: TGTGCCAGCAGCCTGAGGGGACAGGGCCCCCACCTCCACTTT
D: NA; J: TRBJ2-2; size: NA; length: 14; V: TRBV5-1; CDR3: CASSVDTNTGELFF; DNA: TGCGCCAGCAGCGTGGACACAAACACCGGGGAGCTGTTTTTT
D: NA; J: TRBJ1-1; size: NA; length: 16; V: TRBV6-6; CDR3: CASSYPLLQSGTEAFF; DNA: TGTGCCAGCAGTTACCCCCTGCTTCAAAGCGGCACTGAAGCTTTCTTT
D: NA; J: TRBJ1-3; size: few; length: 17; V: TRBV4-2; CDR3: CASSQERGGRNGNTIYF; DNA: TGTGCCAGCAGCCAAGAGCGAGGGGGTCGGAATGGAAACACCATATATTTT
D: TRBD2; J: TRBJ2-4; size: NA; length: 15; V: TRBV3-1/TRBV3-2; CDR3: CASSLRTSGGNIQYF; DNA: TGTGCCAGCAGCCTCCGGACTAGCGGCGGAAACATTCAGTACTTC
D: TRBD2; J: TRBJ2-2; size: NA; length: 17; V: TRBV15; CDR3: CATSRDILAGVTGELFF; DNA: TGTGCCACCAGCAGAGATATTCTAGCGGGGGTAACCGGGGAGCTGTTTTTT
D: NA; J: TRBJ1-5; size: NA; length: 18; V: TRBV5-6; CDR3: CASSLYSFEYRSNQPQHF; DNA: TGTGCCAGCAGCTTGTATTCTTTCGAATACAGGAGCAATCAGCCCCAGCATTTT
D: NA; J: TRBJ2-7; size: NA; length: 11; V: TRBV24-1; CDR3: CATSDHYEQYF; DNA: TGTGCCACCAGTGACCACTACGAGCAGTACTTC
D: TRBD1; J: TRBJ1-1; size: NA; length: 15; V: TRBV5-1; CDR3: CASSPETGEDTEAFF; DNA: TGCGCCAGCAGCCCCGAGACAGGGGAGGACACTGAAGCTTTCTTT
D: NA; J: TRBJ2-7; size: NA; length: 13; V: TRBV6-4; CDR3: CASSREEGVEQYF; DNA: TGTGCCAGCAGCCGCGAAGAGGGTGTGGAGCAGTACTTC
D: TRBD1; J: TRBJ1-6; size: NA; length: 14; V: TRBV2; CDR3: CASSRTGEASPLHF; DNA: TGTGCCAGCAGTCGGACAGGGGAGGCGTCACCCCTCCACTTT
D: TRBD1; J: TRBJ2-5; size: NA; length: 14; V: TRBV7-2; CDR3: CASSPDRVKETQYF; DNA: TGTGCCAGCAGCCCGGACAGGGTTAAAGAGACCCAGTACTTC
D: NA; J: TRBJ2-3; size: NA; length: 12; V: TRBV18; CDR3: CASSPYTDTQYF; DNA: TGTGCCAGCTCCCCGTACACAGATACGCAGTATTTT
D: TRBD2; J: TRBJ2-5; size: once; length: 16; V: TRBV7-2; CDR3: CASSLGLAGIGETQYF; DNA: TGTGCCAGCAGCTTAGGACTAGCGGGGATCGGAGAGACCCAGTACTTC